The TCR beta chain described here comes from a study of tumor-infiltrating lymphocytes in primary liver carcinoma. Whole-study context: Patients were both men and women, whose ages ran from 30 to 69 years.

Priming with a constant-region primer yielded TCR beta cDNA from roughly 500 ng total RNA. Generation of the TCR beta libraries relied on three nested multiplex PCR rounds using slightly modified ARM-PCR. TCRdb recomputed calls from the multiplex PCR reads with MiXCR, one row per CDR3 protein. The data hold 300,000 to 400,000 distinct CDR3 sequences, with about 61% observed a single time. In regard to this clonotype: This may come from a read error, since a much larger clone is one base off.

Unsorted whole blood supplied the RNA, and germline DNA was extracted too. The receptor's source is a man aged 40-50 years with primary liver carcinoma and hepatitis B virus infection. The sequenced sample consisted of peripheral blood.

The chain's CDR3 is CASSFTGSNEQLF. The CDR3 nucleotides are TGTGCCAGCAGCTTCACCGGGAGCAATGAGCAGCTCTTC. This sequence joins TRBV7-8 and TRBJ2-1; possible D gene TRBD2, 6 bases. The CDR3 has 13 residues. From germline, CDR1 is SGHVS and CDR2 FQNEAQ.